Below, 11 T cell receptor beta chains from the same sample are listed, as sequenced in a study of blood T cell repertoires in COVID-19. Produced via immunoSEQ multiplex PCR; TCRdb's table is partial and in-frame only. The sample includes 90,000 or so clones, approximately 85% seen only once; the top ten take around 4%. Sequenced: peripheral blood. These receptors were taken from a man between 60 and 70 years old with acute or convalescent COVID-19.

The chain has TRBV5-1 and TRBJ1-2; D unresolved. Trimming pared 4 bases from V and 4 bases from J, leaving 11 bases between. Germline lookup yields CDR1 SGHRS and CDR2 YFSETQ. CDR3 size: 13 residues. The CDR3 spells CASSPDKAYGYTF. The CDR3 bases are TGCGCCAGCAGCCCTGACAAGGCCTATGGCTACACCTTC.

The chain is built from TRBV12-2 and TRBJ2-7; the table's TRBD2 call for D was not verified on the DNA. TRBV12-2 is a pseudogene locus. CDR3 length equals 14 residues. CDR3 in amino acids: CASRLSSAGCEQYF. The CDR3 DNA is TGTGCAAGTCGCTTATCCTCCGCGGGGTGCGAGCAGTACTTC.

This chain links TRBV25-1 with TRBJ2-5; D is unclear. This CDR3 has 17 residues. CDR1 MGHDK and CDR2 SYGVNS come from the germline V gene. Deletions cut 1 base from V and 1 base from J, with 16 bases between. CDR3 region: CASSESPKLAAQETQYF. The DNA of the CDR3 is TGTGCCAGCAGTGAATCCCCTAAATTGGCGGCCCAAGAGACCCAGTACTTC.

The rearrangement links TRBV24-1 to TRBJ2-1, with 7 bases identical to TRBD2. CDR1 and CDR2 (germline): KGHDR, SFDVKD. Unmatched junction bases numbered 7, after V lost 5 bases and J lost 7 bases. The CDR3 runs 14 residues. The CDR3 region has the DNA TGTGCCACCAGTGGTGCGGGAGTGGGTAATGAGCAGTTCTTC. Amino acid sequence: CATSGAGVGNEQFF.

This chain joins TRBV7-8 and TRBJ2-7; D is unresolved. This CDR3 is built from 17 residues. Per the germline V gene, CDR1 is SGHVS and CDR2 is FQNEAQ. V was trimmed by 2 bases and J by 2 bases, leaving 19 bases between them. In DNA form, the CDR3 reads TGTGCCAGCAGCTTAACCCTTGGAGCTACTTATACCTACGAGCAGTACTTC. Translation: CASSLTLGATYTYEQYF.

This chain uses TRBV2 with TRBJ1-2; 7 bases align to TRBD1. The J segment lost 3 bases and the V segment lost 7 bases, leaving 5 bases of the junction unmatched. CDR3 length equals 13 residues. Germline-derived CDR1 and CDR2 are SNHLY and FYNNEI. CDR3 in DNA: TGTGCCAGCAAGGGGCAGGGGGACTATGGCTACACCTTC. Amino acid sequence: CASKGQGDYGYTF.

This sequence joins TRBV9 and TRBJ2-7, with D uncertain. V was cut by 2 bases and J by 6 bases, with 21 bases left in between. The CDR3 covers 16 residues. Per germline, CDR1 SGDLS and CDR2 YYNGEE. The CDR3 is CASSVRGSPTEGEQYF. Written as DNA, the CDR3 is TGTGCCAGCAGCGTTCGTGGTAGTCCCACAGAAGGCGAGCAGTACTTC.

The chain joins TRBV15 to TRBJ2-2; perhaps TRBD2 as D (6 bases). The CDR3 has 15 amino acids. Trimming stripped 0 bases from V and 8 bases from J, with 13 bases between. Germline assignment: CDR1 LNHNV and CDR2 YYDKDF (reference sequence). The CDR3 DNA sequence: TGTGCCACCAGCAGAGAGGCAGGCGGGATTGGGGAGCTGTTTTTT. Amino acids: CATSREAGGIGELFF.

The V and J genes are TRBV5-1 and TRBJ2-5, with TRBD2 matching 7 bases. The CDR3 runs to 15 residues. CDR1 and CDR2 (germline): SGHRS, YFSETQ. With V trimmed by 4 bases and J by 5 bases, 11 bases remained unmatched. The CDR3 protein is CASSPSRGEWETQYF. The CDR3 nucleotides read TGCGCCAGCAGCCCCTCTCGGGGGGAATGGGAGACCCAGTACTTC.

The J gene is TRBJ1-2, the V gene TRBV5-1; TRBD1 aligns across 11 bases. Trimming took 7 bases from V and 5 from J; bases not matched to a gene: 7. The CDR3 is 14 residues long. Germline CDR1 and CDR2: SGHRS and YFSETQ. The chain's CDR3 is CASRGQGGPYGYTF. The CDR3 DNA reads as TGCGCCAGCCGGGGACAGGGGGGCCCTTATGGCTACACCTTC.

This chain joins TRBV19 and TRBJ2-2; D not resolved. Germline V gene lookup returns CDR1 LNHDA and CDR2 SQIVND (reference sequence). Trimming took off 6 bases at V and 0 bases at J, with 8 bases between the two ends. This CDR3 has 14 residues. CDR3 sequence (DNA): TGTGCCAGTAGCCGAGGATCGAACACCGGGGAGCTGTTTTTT. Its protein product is CASSRGSNTGELFF.